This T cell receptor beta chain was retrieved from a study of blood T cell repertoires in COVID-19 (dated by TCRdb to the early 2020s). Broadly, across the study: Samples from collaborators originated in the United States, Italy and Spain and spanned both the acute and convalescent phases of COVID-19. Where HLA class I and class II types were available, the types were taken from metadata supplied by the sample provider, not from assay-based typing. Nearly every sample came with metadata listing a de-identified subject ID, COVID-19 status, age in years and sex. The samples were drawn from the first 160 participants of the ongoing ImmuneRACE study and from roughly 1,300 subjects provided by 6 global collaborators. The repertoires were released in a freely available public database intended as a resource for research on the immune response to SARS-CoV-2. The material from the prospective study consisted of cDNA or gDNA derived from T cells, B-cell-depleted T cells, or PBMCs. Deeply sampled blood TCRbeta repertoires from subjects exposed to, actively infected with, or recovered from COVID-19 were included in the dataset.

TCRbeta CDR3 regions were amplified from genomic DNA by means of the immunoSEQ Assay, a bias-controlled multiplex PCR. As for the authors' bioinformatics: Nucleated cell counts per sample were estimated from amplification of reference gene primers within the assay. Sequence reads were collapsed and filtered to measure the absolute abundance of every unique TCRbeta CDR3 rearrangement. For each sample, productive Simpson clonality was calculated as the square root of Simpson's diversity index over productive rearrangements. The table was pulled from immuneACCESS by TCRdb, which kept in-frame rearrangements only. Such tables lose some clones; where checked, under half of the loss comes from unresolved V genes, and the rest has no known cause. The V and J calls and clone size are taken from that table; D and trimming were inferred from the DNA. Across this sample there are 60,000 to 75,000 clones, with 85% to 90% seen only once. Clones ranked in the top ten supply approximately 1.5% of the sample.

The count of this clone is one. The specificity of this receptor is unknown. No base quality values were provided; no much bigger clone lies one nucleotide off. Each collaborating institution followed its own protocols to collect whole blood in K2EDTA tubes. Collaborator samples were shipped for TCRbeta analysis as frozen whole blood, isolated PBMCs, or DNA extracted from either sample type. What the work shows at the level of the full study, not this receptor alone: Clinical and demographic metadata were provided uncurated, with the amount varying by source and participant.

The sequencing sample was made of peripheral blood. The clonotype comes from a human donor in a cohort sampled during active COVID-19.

The nucleotide sequence reads TGCGCCAGCAGCGGGACAGGGGGTGACATCTCCTACGAGCAGTACTTC. The resulting protein is CASSGTGGDISYEQYF. Recombination linked TRBV5-1 to TRBJ2-7, with 11 junctional bases fitting TRBD1. CDR1 and CDR2, looked up from the germline V gene, are SGHRS and YFSETQ. Trimming accounts for 4 bases at V and 0 bases at J, while the number of junction bases matched to no gene is 6. The CDR3 runs 16 residues from the cysteine to the phenylalanine. Only the CDR3 part of the read is kept: 48 bases, read in frame from the first base.